This TCR beta chain derives from a study of cytomegalovirus exposure and HLA in healthy donors. From germline, CDR1 is SGHNT and CDR2 YYREEE (reference sequence). This CDR3 has 17 amino acids. V lost 1 base and J lost 4, with 20 bases in between. The PCR ran on 60 Vbeta and 13 Jbeta primers. Assay: immunoSEQ multiplex PCR; the TCRdb copy retains only in-frame clones and omits some. The sample includes around 75,000 clones. The receptor comes from a man aged 35-49 years in good health and CMV-seronegative. The chain uses TRBV5-4 and TRBJ1-2, with a weak D call TRBD1 (5 bases). Input material: PBMCs. The CDR3 spells CASSLKTASYSFYGYTF. CDR3 bases: TGTGCCAGCAGCTTGAAGACAGCCTCATATTCTTTCTATGGCTACACCTTC.